One sample yielded the 18 T cell receptor beta chains listed below, sequenced in a study of tumor-infiltrating lymphocytes in primary liver carcinoma. RNA and DNA were co-extracted from approximately 20-30 mg of unsorted bulk tissue. Synthesis of TCR beta cDNA was carried out from 500 ng total RNA with a constant-region primer. Three nested multiplex PCR rounds, a slightly modified ARM-PCR, produced the libraries for TCR beta. In the first two PCR rounds, TRBV1-TRBV30 forward primers were paired with a C-beta reverse primer, and each round lasted nine to ten cycles. TCRdb reprocessed the multiplex PCR reads via MiXCR and lists one record per CDR3 protein. The table includes 20,000 to 25,000 distinct CDR3 sequences, 70% to 90% detected once. Sequences were obtained from liver tumor tissue from sampling region 2. Subset here: tumor region T2, inferior pole. The receptors derive from a woman between 25 and 40 years old with primary liver carcinoma and hepatitis B virus infection.

The chain links TRBV4-2 to TRBJ2-7; 8 positions match TRBD2. V was pared by 2 bases and J by 4 bases, with 13 bases of the junction left unmatched. The CDR3 has 17 amino acids. Germline V gene lookup returns CDR1 LGHNA and CDR2 YNFKEQ. The DNA for the CDR3 is TGTGCCAGCAGCCAATCTGACTATAGCGGGGCCACATACGAGCAGTACTTC. Its translation: CASSQSDYSGATYEQYF.

For this clonotype: Mismatch with germline at one junction end may stem from a read error. The V call is TRBV28, the J call TRBJ2-3; the D is unclear. Germline V CDR1 and CDR2: MDHEN, SYDVKM. The CDR3 has 13 amino acids. CDR3 residues: CASSFNSADMQCF. In DNA, the CDR3 is TGTGCCAGCAGTTTTAACAGCGCTGATATGCAATGTTTT.

Points on this clonotype: Since no conserved phenylalanine or tryptophan closes the CDR3, a read error is the likely cause. The chain links TRBV4-3 to TRBJ2-1, with a possible D match to TRBD2 (6 bases). Trimming removed 0 bases at V and 4 bases at J, with 13 bases between. Per germline, CDR1 LGHNA and CDR2 YSLEER. This CDR3 contains 16 residues. The CDR3 loop reads CASSQDAGNSYNEQFS. As DNA, the CDR3 is TGCGCCAGCAGCCAAGATGCGGGAAACTCTTACAATGAGCAGTTCTCC.

On this clonotype itself: A read error may account for a junction end that differs from germline. The rearrangement joins TRBV4-3 to TRBJ2-1; perhaps TRBD2 as D (6 bases). Germline V lookup: CDR1 LGHNA, CDR2 YSLEER. The CDR3 length is 16 residues. The CDR3, as DNA: TGCGCCAGCAGCCAAGTTGCGGGAAGCCCCTATAATGAGCAGTTCTTC. Translation gives CASSQVAGSPYNEQFF.

CDR3 protein: CASSDGTSGSYTQYF. In DNA form, the CDR3 reads TGTGCCAGCAGCGATGGGACTAGCGGGAGTTATACGCAGTATTTT. The chain couples TRBV7-2 to TRBJ2-3; 14 bases line up with TRBD2. J gave up 7 bases and V 5 bases, and 5 bases lay outside the gene matches. Germline loops: CDR1 SGHTA, CDR2 FQGNSA. This CDR3 has 15 amino acids.

This chain uses TRBV2 with TRBJ2-1, with D possibly TRBD1 on 5 matching bases. Trimming shortened V by 6 bases and J by 7 bases, and 19 bases separated the two germline ends. CDR3 length: 15 amino acids. The germline V gene has CDR1 SNHLY and CDR2 FYNNEI. The CDR3 DNA follows: TGTGCCAGCAGCGACGGTCAAGGGGCAAAGAATGAGCAGTTCTTC. Amino acid sequence: CASSDGQGAKNEQFF.

This clonotype was detected only once. Likely a read error: the CDR3 ends without its conserved phenylalanine or tryptophan. The V and J genes are TRBV11-2 and TRBJ1-4; D unresolved. Germline V CDR1 and CDR2: SGHAT, FQNNGV. The CDR3 is 12 amino acids. V was trimmed by 5 bases and J by 10 bases, leaving 11 bases between them. CDR3 sequence (DNA): TGTGCCAGCAGCCCCTGGAGGGCAAAACTGTTTATT. Translating gives CASSPWRAKLFI.

The rearrangement uses TRBV29-1 and TRBJ2-1; perhaps TRBD2 as D (6 bases). V was pared by 7 bases and J by 8 bases, with 21 bases between. Germline assignment: CDR1 SQVTM and CDR2 ANQGSEA. The CDR3 sequence is 14 residues long. CDR3 nucleotide sequence: TGCAGCGACGCTGCCGGGAGCGTAGTTGATGAGCAGTTCTTC. Its protein product is CSDAAGSVVDEQFF.

As for this clonotype: One end of the junction fails to match germline, which may point to a read error. J is TRBJ2-5 and V is TRBV7-6, with D maybe TRBD1 (6 bases). CDR3 length: 17 residues. Germline assignment: CDR1 SGHVS and CDR2 FNYEAQ. Here the CDR3 reads CASSSSIQGSAQEAQYF. In DNA, the CDR3 is TGTGCCAGCAGCTCCAGTATACAGGGATCAGCCCAAGAGGCCCAGTACTTC. The full variable domain, completed using reference TRBV7-6 and TRBJ2-5, is GAGVSQSPRYKVTKRGQDVALRCDPISGHVSLYWYRQALGQGPEFLTYFNYEAQQDKSGLPNDRFSAERPEGSISTLTIQRTEQRDSAMYRCASSSSIQGSAQEAQYFGPGTRLLVL.

This clonotype is judged medium-sized. The J gene is TRBJ2-3, the V gene TRBV4-3; D possibly corresponds to TRBD1 (6 bases). V was shortened by 0 bases and J by 2 bases, with 18 bases between the two germline ends. Germline lookup yields CDR1 LGHNA and CDR2 YSLEER. The CDR3 runs 18 residues. The CDR3 DNA reads TGCGCCAGCAGCCAAGATGCAGGGACACCTATACTCACAGATACGCAGTATTTT. This encodes CASSQDAGTPILTDTQYF.

As for this clonotype: A read error is likely, as this CDR3 ends without the conserved phenylalanine or tryptophan. The DNA is omitted, as the CDR3 cannot be located on it reliably, and the CDR3 follows TCRdb's listing. The V call is TRBV11-3, the J call TRBJ2-1. Counting both end residues, the CDR3 totals 16 amino acids. Germline V gives CDR1 SGHNT, CDR2 YENEEA. CDR3 residues: CANSFLTDISYNEQLS.

Note on this clonotype: A junction end diverges from the germline sequence, so it may reflect a read error. The chain joins TRBV18 to TRBJ2-5; D may be TRBD1 (6 bases). This CDR3 region has 14 residues. Germline V gene data show CDR1 as KGHSH and CDR2 as LQKENI. The CDR3 DNA reads as TGTGCCAGCTTACTGGACAGCGCCTACGAGACCCAGAACTTC. It codes for CASLLDSAYETQNF. The full variable domain, with the rest looked up from reference TRBV18 and TRBJ2-5, is NAGVMQNPRHLVRRRGQEARLRCSPMKGHSHVYWYRQLPEEGLKFMVYLQKENIIDESGMPKERFSAEFPKEGPSILRIQQVVRGDSAAYFCASLLDSAYETQNFGPGTRLLVL.

This rearrangement joins TRBV28 to TRBJ2-6; D might be TRBD2 (6 bases). V lost 9 bases and J 0 bases, leaving 15 bases between the germline ends. Germline values: CDR1 MDHEN, CDR2 SYDVKM. The CDR3 is 16 amino acids. The CDR3 is CASGRGETSGANVLTF. CDR3 in DNA: TGTGCCAGTGGGCGGGGCGAAACCTCTGGGGCCAACGTCCTGACTTTC.

Regarding this clonotype: The conserved phenylalanine or tryptophan normally closing the CDR3 is absent here, so this likely arose from a read error. This chain links TRBV28 with TRBJ2-7; D call uncertain. The CDR3 is made up of 12 amino acids. Germline CDR1 MDHEN, CDR2 SYDVKM. The CDR3 is CASSLGLGEQYL. CDR3 coding DNA: TGTGCTAGCAGTCTCGGATTGGGGGAGCAGTACCTC.

Remarks on this clonotype: The missing conserved phenylalanine or tryptophan at the end of this CDR3 makes a read error likely. Because the CDR3's place on the DNA is in doubt, the DNA is left out and the CDR3 is given as listed by TCRdb. The chain links TRBV21-1 to TRBJ2-7; the table assigns TRBD1, which was not confirmed against the DNA. TRBV21-1 is flagged as a pseudogene. The CDR3 extends over 14 residues, inclusive of both ends. Here the CDR3 reads CASSPLEATYEQYL.

About this clonotype itself: At one boundary the junction diverges from the germline segment, which might be a read error. The rearrangement uses TRBV11-2 and TRBJ2-3; D is unresolved. This CDR3 contains 14 residues. The germline gives CDR1 SGHAT, CDR2 FQNNGV. CDR3 DNA sequence: TGTACCAGGAGCTTAGCTTATAGCACAGATACGCAGTACTTT. Amino acids: CTRSLAYSTDTQYF.

Concerning this clonotype itself: Given a much more abundant clone one base away, this may be a read error. The chain has TRBV11-2 and TRBJ2-2, with D perhaps matching TRBD2 (6 bases). The CDR3 is 14 residues long. Germline V gene data show CDR1 as SGHAT and CDR2 as FQNNGV. The chain's CDR3 is CVSSSFTSFGELFF. In DNA, the CDR3 is TGTGTCAGCAGCTCCTTTACTAGCTTTGGGGAGCTGTTTTTT.

The chain has TRBV6-2 or TRBV6-3 and TRBJ2-1; D gene ambiguous. The CDR3 covers 13 residues. V was clipped by 5 bases and J by 15 bases, with 20 bases between them. Per the germline V gene, CDR1 is MNHEY and CDR2 is SVGEGT. CDR3 sequence: CASSMQRRTFRFF. Written as DNA, the CDR3 is TGTGCCAGCAGTATGCAGCGCAGAACCTTTAGGTTCTTC.